This T cell receptor (beta chain) was retrieved from a study of blood T cell repertoires in COVID-19. Study summary: Whether acute or convalescent, the COVID-19 samples came from the United States, Italy and Spain.

In the source study's methods: Quantification of nucleated cells was approximated via reference gene primer amplification. Only in-frame clones appear in the TCRdb table, and some are missing; sequencing was by immunoSEQ multiplex PCR. For V, J and clone size, that table is used; D and trimming come from the DNA. Of some 370,000 clones in the sample, about 90% were seen once. The CDR3 contains 16 residues. The germline V gene has CDR1 MNHNS and CDR2 SASEGT. The V end was cut by 1 base, the J end by 0 bases, with 12 bases between. The TCR was taken from a man in his late teens or twenties with active or convalescent COVID-19. This chain joins TRBV6-1 and TRBJ1-2; D is unresolved. Sequenced sample: peripheral blood. CDR3: CASSEDSLPSNYGYTF. The CDR3 nucleotides are TGTGCCAGCAGTGAAGACAGCCTACCTTCTAACTATGGCTACACCTTC.